The clone carrying this T cell receptor (beta chain) was observed many times. As yet, its antigen is unknown. The V end lost 10 bases, the J end lost 3 bases, and 16 bases lay between the germline ends. Germline loops: CDR1 MNHEY, CDR2 SVGAGI. The CDR3 is made up of 13 amino acids. The unsorted libraries originated from 2 million PBMCs kept at -80 C. The data derive from a study of neurological immune-mediated disorders. General study results and limits: CDR3 amino acid sequences found in expanded clones were never shared across subjects, suggesting private repertoires in all groups. The highest TCR clonal expansion occurred in HTLV-1-associated myelopathy; multiple sclerosis fell below healthy controls.

Sequencing runs each generated in excess of 180 million TCR-beta sequences derived from 15-18 subjects. TCRdb recomputed calls from the 5' RACE reads with MiXCR, one row per CDR3 protein. The table records around 25,000 distinct CDR3 sequences, around an eighth of them present only once. Sequencing was carried out using PBMCs. This chain links TRBV6-5 with TRBJ2-7, with D unclear. This receptor was taken from a middle-aged woman with HTLV-1-associated myelopathy (HAM/TSP). The DNA of the CDR3 is TGTGCCACCCGCCCCCTGGGCCGCTACGAGCAGTACTTC. This gives the protein CATRPLGRYEQYF.